This section outlines one TCR beta chain sequence together with its context. This sample is drawn from a study of blood T cell repertoires in COVID-19. Study summary: The United States, Italy and Spain provided the acute and convalescent COVID-19 samples. The analysed material was cDNA or gDNA that came from T cells, B-cell-depleted T cells, or PBMCs.

Germline CDR1 SGHNT, CDR2 YYREEE (reference sequence). CDR3 length equals 15 residues. With 0 bases clipped from V and 6 bases from J, the junction kept 5 bases outside the gene matches. Authors' methods: Reference gene primer amplification gave estimated nucleated cell counts. The repertoire was sequenced with immunoSEQ multiplex PCR; TCRdb's copy has only in-frame clones and lacks some. The DNA was the basis for D and trimming; V, J and clone size are from that table. The top ten hold 11% of the sample, which has 250,000 to 300,000 clones, roughly 85% seen once. The source of this sequence is an older woman with acute or convalescent COVID-19. Source material: peripheral blood. The rearrangement uses TRBV5-4 and TRBJ2-1; 8 bases match TRBD2. The CDR3 DNA sequence: TGTGCCAGCAGCTTGGCTGCTAGCGGGTTCAATGAGCAGTTCTTC. This codes for CASSLAASGFNEQFF.